This T cell receptor (beta chain) originates from a study of graft-versus-host responses after intestinal transplantation. Study background: Tacrolimus plus steroids were given to all recipients for approximately three years, preceded by anti-thymocyte globulin induction. Study-level results: Among recipient marrow samples, GvH clones were found; some appeared first in ileum or blood. Patients with graft-donor T cell macrochimerism had high graft-versus-host to host-versus-graft clonal ratios in allografts.

Libraries were prepared by immunoSEQ multiplex PCR; TCRdb keeps only in-frame clonotypes and omits some of them. Of around 12,000 clones listed, approximately 93% are singletons. Points on this clone: Its target is not known.

Germline CDR1 and CDR2: MNHEY and SMNVEV (reference sequence). This CDR3 comprises 16 residues. The ends were cut back, 0 bases at V and 2 bases at J, with 14 bases in the middle. This TCR derives from a human patient who received an intestinal transplant, so some T cells may come from the graft donor. The sequenced sample was PBMCs, obtained roughly 1,000 days after intestinal transplantation. V and J are TRBV27 and TRBJ2-7; D is unresolved. The CDR3 nucleotides are TGTGCCAGCAGTTTATCACTCCAGCAGGCCACCTACGAGCAGTACTTC. Encoded protein: CASSLSLQQATYEQYF.